This T cell receptor beta chain was documented in a study of blood T cell repertoires in COVID-19. Study context: The samples span acute and convalescent COVID-19 from the United States, Italy and Spain. T cells, B-cell-depleted T cells, or PBMCs supplied cDNA or gDNA.

CDR1 is MGHDK, CDR2 SYGVNS, per germline. J lost 6 bases, V lost 0 bases, and 1 base had no gene match. This CDR3 has 15 amino acids. In the original workflow: Reference gene primer amplification yielded estimated nucleated cell counts. Produced via immunoSEQ multiplex PCR; TCRdb's table is partial and in-frame only. The D gene and trimming were derived from the DNA, and the V and J assignments and clone size from that table. The sample contains around 100,000 clones, more than 75% of which appear only once. The receptor comes from a man aged 40-49 years with acute or convalescent COVID-19. Specimen: peripheral blood. This chain joins TRBV25-1 and TRBJ2-2; 10 bases are shared with TRBD1. The CDR3 DNA reads as TGTGCCAGCAGTGAATATGGACAGGGGGCCGGGGAGCTGTTTTTT. Encoded protein: CASSEYGQGAGELFF.